This TCR beta chain appears in the sequencing data of a study of Graves' ophthalmopathy and Graves' hyperthyroidism. Across the study: Peripheral blood sampling occurred at initial diagnosis, before any treatment. General study findings and limits: With a specificity of just over 72% and a sensitivity of around 70%, the model predicted ophthalmopathy progression. Appearing in blood as well were most expanded thyroid clonotypes above 0.001 frequency.

RNA transcripts served as template for amplifying TCR beta CDR3 sequences. In the first round, RT-PCR was carried out with HTBI primers, and a multiplex PCR formed the second round. TCRdb re-called the multiplex PCR reads through MiXCR, storing one row per CDR3 protein. Of 620,000 or so distinct CDR3 sequences listed, over 20% are singletons. Additional autoimmune diseases, uncontrolled infections, pregnancy or lactation disqualified patients. Germline loops: CDR1 SGHTA, CDR2 FQGTGA. The ends were cut back, 5 bases at V and 5 bases at J, with 16 bases in the middle. The CDR3 covers 16 residues. Many counts were recorded for this clonotype. Its antigen is unidentified.

The sequencing input was peripheral blood. The chain joins TRBV7-3 to TRBJ1-6; D might be TRBD1 (5 bases). This sequence originates from a woman between 18 and 29 years old with stable Graves' hyperthyroidism. Some clones in this sample may be carry-over from other donors' samples. The CDR3 here is CASSALGHTNNSPLHF. In DNA form, the CDR3 reads TGTGCCAGCAGCGCCCTGGGGCACACCAATAATTCACCCCTCCACTTT. Based on the CDR3 plus reference TRBV7-3 and TRBJ1-6, the full variable domain is GAGVSQTPSNKVTEKGKYVELRCDPISGHTALYWYRQSLGQGPEFLIYFQGTGAADDSGLPNDRFFAVRPEGSVSTLKIQRTERGDSAVYLCASSALGHTNNSPLHFGNGTRLTVT.